This T cell receptor (beta chain) was observed in a study of Ad26.COV2.S vaccination and SARS-CoV-2 variants (dated by TCRdb to 2020 to 2022). The study in broad terms: Donors in the vaccine arm were drawn from COV1001, a phase I-IIa trial of Ad26.COV2.S in healthy adults that was multicentre, randomized, double-blind and placebo-controlled. Trial participants were randomized into five groups of five, in which low-dose or high-dose Ad26.COV2.S was given once or twice, or placebo was given on both occasions. Investigators did not know the trial group allocation while performing experiments and assessing outcomes. A total of roughly 32 samples were included in the TCR-sequenced set, comprising 19 Ad26.COV2.S vaccine recipients, 5 placebo recipients and 8 SARS-CoV-2 convalescent individuals. Sequencing of the TCRbeta repertoire served to evaluate the specificity and breadth of SARS-CoV-2-reactive T cell receptors following Ad26.COV2.S vaccination. Ad26.COV2.S was given intramuscularly at 5x10^10 or 1x10^11 viral particles, as a single shot or as two shots 56 days apart.

This clone was picked up a small number of times. It has no known antigen specificity. Qualities for individual bases were not recorded, and no much larger clone is one base off. The CDR3 contains 15 residues, cysteine and phenylalanine counted. Just the 45-base CDR3 DNA is kept, in frame starting at base 1. CDR1 and CDR2 are read off the germline V gene as SNHLY and FYNNEI. The V end loses 5 bases and the J end loses 4 bases, and a stretch of 17 bases separates them. According to the study, the label for this sample's treatment or condition signals: over 15 received Ad26.COV2.S at low or high dose, single or two shots; 5 received placebo; per-sample allocation not given. For vaccine and placebo recipients, repertoires were sequenced using samples collected on day 63 after the first injection. Cohort 1b enrolled around 23 adults aged 18-55 years at a single site in Boston, USA, between 29 July and 7 August 2020. Ad26.COV2.S was a replication-incompetent adenovirus type 26 vector that expressed a prefusion-stabilized SARS-CoV-2 spike protein derived from the original Wuhan strain.

The immunoSEQ Assay was used to sequence TCRbeta CDR3 regions. After extraction, genomic DNA underwent amplification by bias-controlled multiplex PCR, followed by high-throughput sequencing. Per the original workflow: To quantify the absolute abundance of each unique TCRbeta CDR3 region, sequences were collapsed and filtered. Usable DNA was measured by amplifying reference genes present in all nucleated cells, and TCRbeta template counts were normalized to that usable DNA to estimate T cell fraction. Repertoire TCRs were annotated as SARS-CoV-2-specific by exact matching of V gene, CDR3 amino acid sequence and J gene to a known reactive TCR set. The reference SARS-CoV-2 TCR set was obtained from MIRA and was filtered for enrichment in COVID-19-positive ImmuneCODE repertoires, whereby public or cross-reactive TCRs were removed. Drawing on the MIRA antigens, annotated TCRs were analysed further at the level of specific ORF or position within ORF. Depth was the summed frequency of annotated unique rearrangements, while breadth was defined as annotated unique rearrangements over total unique productive rearrangements. Group comparisons of TCR breadth used two-sided Wilcoxon rank-sum tests. TCRdb took this table from immuneACCESS and kept in-frame rearrangements with V and J called. Such tables lack part of the clones; where checked against another copy, unresolved V genes explain under half of the gap, and the rest is unexplained. From that table come the V and J calls and clone size; the DNA was used to work out D and trimming. The table for this sample lists approximately 280,000 clones; 87% of them were counted only once. The ten biggest clones cover about 3.5% of the sample.

The paper's findings and limits, for the study overall: Higher spike-specific TCR breadth was observed in Ad26.COV2.S recipients than in placebo recipients (P = 0.0014). Vaccine and placebo recipients had comparable non-spike TCR breadth, which fits with the vaccine containing only spike. The authors noted that total T cell responses may have been underestimated by the TCR breadth and depth analyses. After vaccination, substantial breadth of spike-specific CD8+ and CD4+ T cell responses was reported. The study lacked the statistical power to compare responses across vaccine doses or regimens.

This sequence uses TRBV2 and TRBJ1-2, with TRBD1 as a weak D call on 5 bases. This receptor was taken from a person aged 18-65 years who received the Ad26.COV2.S COVID-19 vaccine or a placebo. This specimen was peripheral blood, taken in a trial of Ad26.COV2.S vaccine versus placebo. The CDR3 has the sequence CASSINTSGGYGYTF. The bases are TGTGCCAGCAGTATCAACACCTCTGGGGGCTATGGCTACACCTTC.